This record looks at one TCR beta chain sequence and its context. This clonotype turned up a few times. Its antigen specificity is not known. Nothing much larger sits one base from this clone, and base qualities are not available. Every donor in the study was a healthy Caucasian. Three unrelated non-twin adults were also sequenced: a male aged 18 to 30, a male aged 50 to 60 and a female aged 50 to 60. Using Miltenyi CD45RO+ enrichment and human naive T-cell isolation kits, memory (CD45RO+) and naive T cells were isolated from PBMC. CDR1 and CDR2, per the germline V gene, are SQVTM and ANQGSEA. The CDR3 goes from the cysteine to the phenylalanine over 16 residues. CDR3 DNA only is kept here, 48 bases in frame from base 1. Germline trimming amounts to 3 bases on V and 8 bases on J, with 14 as the count of junction bases outside the gene matches. The entry originates in a study of identical twins (dated by TCRdb to between 2015 and 2016). As for the study more broadly: TCR alpha and beta repertoires from monozygotic twins, unrelated adults of various ages and cord blood were deep-sequenced to test whether fetal clonotypes persist. To rule out contamination, the twin experiments were replicated at different times with different library preparation protocols.

Receptors were amplified or captured by 5' RACE. The sequencing machine was an Illumina HiSeq 2000. A universal primer binding site was added through template switching, and the final cDNA carried a unique molecular identifier so that TCR cDNA molecules could be counted accurately. First-strand cDNA for TCR alpha and beta chains was synthesized from specific primers in the conserved constant-segment region. To control for contamination, each cDNA library was double barcoded with a SMART-Mk sample barcode plus Illumina barcodes. TruSeq adapter sequences and Illumina sample barcodes were added in two successive PCR steps. Sequencing of the TCR alpha and beta cDNA libraries was done on the Illumina HiSeq platform using custom primers. The authors' pipeline ran thus. Raw reads were processed with MiGEC to extract unique molecular identifiers, and MiXCR was used to determine CDR3 positions. For each individual, recombination models were inferred using an EM algorithm with the repgenHMM and IGoR tools. Shared clonotype analysis was performed with the tcR package in R, normalizing sharing by the product of cloneset sizes. Out-of-frame nonproductive sequences were analyzed to study raw recombination free of thymic and clonal selection effects. TCRdb reran the public reads through fastp at Q25 and MiXCR, keeping productive beta chains. Identical CDR3 proteins give one entry, which carries the most common genes and DNA. The V and J calls follow TCRdb's processing rather than the paper's. Here the sample has 350,000 to 500,000 distinct CDR3 sequences; less than 20% occur a single time. Jointly, the top ten make up around 10% of the sample.

Overall results and qualifications from the work: Because the same donors could not be followed over many years, the conclusions depended on cross-sectional statistical analysis. A weaker excess of twin sharing was found in beta out-of-frame sequences because the signal-to-noise ratio was lowered by fewer shared sequences. Recombination models systematically underestimated out-of-frame TCR alpha sharing in monozygotic twins but agreed with sharing between unrelated individuals. Invariant T cells such as MAIT and iNKT could partly confound zero-insertion analyses, although diverse VJ usage argued against such confounding for most clonotypes. Compared with coincidental sharing between unrelated individuals, an excess of low generation-probability sequences was observed among out-of-frame TCR alpha sequences shared between twins. Abundant cord blood beta clonotypes had fewer insertions, young adult naive repertoires showed a similar but weaker trend, and memory repertoires showed no such trend.

Recombination linked TRBV29-1 to TRBJ2-1, with 9 central nucleotides matching TRBD1. The source of this sequence is a man aged 45-60 years in good health. Sample: naive T cells sorted from blood. This sample's cell subset or site label indicates: cells isolated with a human naive T-cell isolation kit. The CDR3 has the sequence CSVDGKKGTGNYEQFF. The DNA sequence follows: TGCAGCGTTGACGGGAAAAAGGGGACAGGGAACTATGAGCAGTTCTTC.